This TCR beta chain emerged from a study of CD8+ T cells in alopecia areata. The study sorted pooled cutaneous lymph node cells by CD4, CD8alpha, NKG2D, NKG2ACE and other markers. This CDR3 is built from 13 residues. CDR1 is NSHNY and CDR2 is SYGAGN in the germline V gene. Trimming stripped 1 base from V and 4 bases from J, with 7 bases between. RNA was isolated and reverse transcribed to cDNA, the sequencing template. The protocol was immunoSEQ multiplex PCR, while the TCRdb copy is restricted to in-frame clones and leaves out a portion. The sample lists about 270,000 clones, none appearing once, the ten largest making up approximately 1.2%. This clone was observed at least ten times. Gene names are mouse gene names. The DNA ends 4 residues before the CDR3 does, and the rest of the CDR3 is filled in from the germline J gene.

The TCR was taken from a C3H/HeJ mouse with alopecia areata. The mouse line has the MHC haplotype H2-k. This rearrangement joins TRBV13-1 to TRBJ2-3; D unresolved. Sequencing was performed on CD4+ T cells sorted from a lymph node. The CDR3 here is CASSDRGSETLYF. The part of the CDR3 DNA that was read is TGTGCCAGCAGTGATCGAGGTTCAGAA.